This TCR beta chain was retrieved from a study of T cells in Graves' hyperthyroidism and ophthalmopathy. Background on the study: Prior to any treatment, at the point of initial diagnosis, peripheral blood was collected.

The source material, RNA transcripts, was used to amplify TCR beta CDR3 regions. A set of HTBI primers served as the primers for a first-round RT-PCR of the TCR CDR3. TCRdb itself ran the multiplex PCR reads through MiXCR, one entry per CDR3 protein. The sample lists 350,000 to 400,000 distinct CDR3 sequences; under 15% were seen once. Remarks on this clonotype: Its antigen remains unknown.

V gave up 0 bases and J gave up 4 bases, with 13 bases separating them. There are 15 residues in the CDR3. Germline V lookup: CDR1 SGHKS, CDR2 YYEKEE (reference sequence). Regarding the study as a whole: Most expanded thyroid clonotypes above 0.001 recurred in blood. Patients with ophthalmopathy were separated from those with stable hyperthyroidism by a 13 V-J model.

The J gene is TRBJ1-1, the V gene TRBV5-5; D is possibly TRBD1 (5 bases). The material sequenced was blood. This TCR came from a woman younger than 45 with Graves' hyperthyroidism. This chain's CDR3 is CASSLGGGGGTEAFF. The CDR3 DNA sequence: TGTGCCAGCAGCTTGGGGGGGGGGGGGGGCACTGAAGCTTTCTTT. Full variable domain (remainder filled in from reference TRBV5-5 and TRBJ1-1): DAGVTQSPTHLIKTRGQQVTLRCSPISGHKSVSWYQQVLGQGPQFIFQYYEKEERGRGNFPDRFSARQFPNYSSELNVNALLLGDSALYLCASSLGGGGGTEAFFGQGTRLTVV.